This T cell receptor beta chain stems from a study of post-analysis software for immune sequencing data. General study findings and limits: Strong co-clustering by F measure linked samples that shared a preparation batch. Versus controls, multiple sclerosis patients showed significantly lower diversity (normalized Chao1). Comparison of patients with controls showed about 5 TRBV segments more frequent in patients, TRBV5-6, TRBV5-1 and TRBV20-1 among them.

V lost 3 bases, J lost 7 bases, and 6 bases lay in between. The CDR3 contains 11 residues. Looked up from germline, CDR1 is ENHRY and CDR2 is SYGVKD. Sequencing libraries made from TCR beta cDNA carried unique molecular identifiers. The T cell input of about 0.9 to 11 million gave around 450,000 cDNA molecules. TCRdb reprocessed the PCR reads with MiXCR, giving one entry per CDR3 protein. The repertoire holds 350,000 to 450,000 distinct CDR3 sequences, with 30% to 45% as singletons. This clonotype has only a few counts. Its antigen is not identified. The TCR sequence derives from a girl aged 2 to 9 with multiple sclerosis. This chain connects TRBV10-3 to TRBJ1-1; the D gene is possibly TRBD1 (5 bases). Sequencing was performed on blood. This chain's CDR3 is CAISDGGEAFF. The DNA of the CDR3 is TGTGCCATCAGTGACGGGGGTGAAGCTTTCTTT.